These 12 T cell receptor beta chains share one sample of origin, sequenced in a study of identical twins. One entry per CDR3 protein results from TCRdb running MiXCR on the 5' RACE reads. The repertoire consists of some 600,000 distinct CDR3 sequences, with about 7.6% occurring once and the leading ten covering less than 2%. Separately, the same data were catalogued under a study of yellow fever vaccine responses in identical twins.

Input material: PBMCs. These receptors were collected from a woman younger than 30 in good health.

There are a few counts of this clonotype. This sequence joins TRBV13 and TRBJ2-7, with a weak D call TRBD2 (6 bases). Germline V gene sequence: CDR1 PRHDT, CDR2 FYEKMQ (reference sequence). The CDR3 length is 15 residues. Trimming took 5 bases from V and 1 from J, leaving 15 bases between them. In DNA form, the CDR3 reads TGTGCCAGCAGCCCCGGCGGGGCGCTGTCCTACGAGCAGTACTTC. The encoded protein is CASSPGGALSYEQYF.

The table lists this clonotype with a few counts. The V gene is TRBV7-9, the J gene TRBJ1-6; D unclear. The CDR3 extends over 13 amino acids. Germline V gene lookup returns CDR1 SEHNR and CDR2 FQNEAQ (reference sequence). V was shortened by 5 bases and J by 9 bases, with 11 bases between the two germline ends. The DNA of the CDR3 is TGTGCCAGCAGCCGGGATCAGGCTTCACCCCTCCACTTT. Residues: CASSRDQASPLHF.

The chain is built from TRBV10-3 and TRBJ1-1, with D perhaps TRBD1 (6 bases). V was shortened by 0 bases and J by 7 bases, with 9 bases between the two germline ends. This CDR3 comprises 13 residues. Germline V gene lookup returns CDR1 ENHRY and CDR2 SYGVKD. CDR3 in amino acids: CAISESTGFEAFF. In DNA form, the CDR3 reads TGTGCCATCAGTGAGTCTACAGGGTTTGAAGCTTTCTTT.

This clonotype appeared a few times. The chain links TRBV6-5 to TRBJ2-7; D call uncertain. The germline V gene encodes CDR1 MNHEY and CDR2 SVGAGI. The germline V and J ends were trimmed by 4 bases and 1 base, with 8 bases remaining between them. The CDR3 has 13 residues. CDR3 sequence reads: CASSFASSYEQYF. The DNA of the CDR3 is TGTGCCAGCAGTTTTGCGAGTTCCTACGAGCAGTACTTC.

The V call is TRBV6-2 or TRBV6-3, the J call TRBJ1-5; D not certain. Germline assignment: CDR1 MNHEY and CDR2 SVGEGT. V lost 2 bases and J 3 bases, leaving 17 bases between the germline ends. This CDR3 is 17 amino acids long. CDR3 amino acids: CASSYRKLYGPNQPQHF. CDR3 in DNA: TGTGCCAGCAGTTACCGGAAACTCTACGGTCCCAATCAGCCCCAGCATTTT.

This clonotype was seen only a few times. The V and J genes are TRBV3-1 and TRBJ2-1, with TRBD2 identical over 10 bases. V shed 4 bases, J shed 6 bases, and the junction held 6 bases outside the gene matches. The CDR3 covers 15 residues. Germline CDR1 is LGHDT and CDR2 is YNNKEL (reference sequence). CDR3 sequence: CASSPSGTSVNEQFF. The DNA of the CDR3 is TGTGCCAGCAGCCCTTCCGGGACTAGCGTCAATGAGCAGTTCTTC.

Here the CDR3 DNA reads TGCGCCAGCAGCTCGGCCCCGGACAGGAACATTCAGTACTTC. Translation gives CASSSAPDRNIQYF. This sequence joins TRBV5-1 and TRBJ2-4, with 7 positions matching TRBD1. The length of the CDR3 is 14 residues. Trimming removed 3 bases from V and 7 bases from J; junction bases left unmatched: 7. In germline, CDR1 is SGHRS, CDR2 YFSETQ.

This clonotype was counted many times. This chain links TRBV20-1 with TRBJ2-7; TRBD2 matches at 8 bases. The CDR3 contains 13 residues. V was pared by 3 bases and J by 6 bases, with 7 bases of the junction left unmatched. Germline-derived CDR1 and CDR2 are DFQATT and SNEGSKA (reference sequence). CDR3 amino acids: CSASKAGESEQYV. The DNA of the CDR3 is TGCAGTGCTAGTAAAGCGGGAGAATCCGAGCAGTACGTC.

Many counts were recorded for this clonotype. The V gene is TRBV29-1, the J gene TRBJ1-2; D gene uncertain. Germline V gene lookup returns CDR1 SQVTM and CDR2 ANQGSEA. Trimming stripped 6 bases from V and 0 bases from J, with 20 bases between. The CDR3 loop spans 16 amino acids. CDR3 in amino acids: CSVVLRLVNTNYGYTF. DNA for the CDR3: TGCAGCGTCGTTCTCCGGCTAGTTAATACTAACTATGGCTACACCTTC.

This clonotype was seen a handful of times. This rearrangement joins TRBV5-1 to TRBJ2-4; TRBD1 matches 8 bases. The junction had 11 bases not matched to a gene; V was cut back by 4 bases and J by 5 bases. CDR3 length equals 16 residues. Germline assignment: CDR1 SGHRS and CDR2 YFSETQ. The CDR3 region is CASSIITGGSQNIQYF. For the CDR3, the DNA is TGCGCCAGCAGCATTATCACAGGGGGGTCCCAAAACATTCAGTACTTC.

The V gene is TRBV5-1, the J gene TRBJ2-2; 12 bases line up with TRBD2. CDR1 and CDR2 (germline): SGHRS, YFSETQ. Germline trimming cut 5 bases from V and 4 bases from J; bases unmatched to any gene: 3. CDR3 length: 15 residues. The CDR3 DNA is TGCGCCAGCAGACCGGGACTAGCGGGCACCGGGGAGCTGTTTTTT. Translating gives CASRPGLAGTGELFF.

At least ten counts were recorded for this clonotype. The chain recombines TRBV9 with TRBJ2-3, with 10 bases matching TRBD2. The germline CDR1 and CDR2 sequences are SGDLS and YYNGEE. There are 16 residues in the CDR3. Trimming cost V 1 base and J 0 bases; bases outside gene matches: 2. CDR3 residues: CASSVTSGVSTDTQYF. CDR3 nucleotides: TGTGCCAGCAGCGTAACTAGCGGGGTTAGCACAGATACGCAGTATTTT.